Sequencing of this T cell receptor beta chain was carried out in a study of breast tumors, draining lymph nodes, adjacent tissues. This clonotype ranks as medium-sized. Antigen: not known. Study results and limitations: Findings are consistent with lymph node origin and intratumoral expansion of most tumor T cells.

The germline gives CDR1 PRHDT, CDR2 FYEKMQ (reference sequence). The germline V and J ends were trimmed by 5 bases and 1 base, with 9 bases remaining between them. The CDR3 runs to 13 residues. Each CDR3 protein is one row after TCRdb ran MiXCR on the multiplex PCR reads. The sample contains around 25,000 distinct CDR3 sequences, approximately 20% of which appear only once. The sample consisted of breast tumor tissue. The J gene is TRBJ2-7, the V gene TRBV13; D possibly corresponds to TRBD2 (5 bases). This receptor was identified in a female donor with breast cancer. Some clones in this sample may be carry-over from other donors' samples. The CDR3 reads CASSRGNSYEQYF. The CDR3 DNA sequence: TGTGCCAGCAGCCGAGGGAATTCCTACGAGCAGTACTTC. Drawing the rest from reference TRBV13 and TRBJ2-7, the complete variable domain is AAGVIQSPRHLIKEKRETATLKCYPIPRHDTVYWYQQGPGQDPQFLISFYEKMQSDKGSIPDRFSAQQFSDYHSELNMSSLELGDSALYFCASSRGNSYEQYFGPGTRLTVT.